The 22 T cell receptor beta chains listed next were all sequenced from one sample in a study of T cells after yellow fever vaccination. MiXCR, run by TCRdb on the 5' RACE reads, gives a single entry per CDR3 protein. The profile covers 500,000 to 650,000 distinct CDR3 sequences, with about 13% appearing a single time and 11% to 15% taken by the ten largest. The input for sequencing was PBMCs, taken on the day of the yellow fever booster vaccination. Receptors originate from a young man who received the YFV17D yellow fever vaccine.

The chain joins TRBV19 to TRBJ2-3, with a weak D call TRBD2 (5 bases). The CDR3 spans 16 residues. Germline CDR1 LNHDA, CDR2 SQIVND (reference sequence). V dropped 6 bases and J dropped 6 bases, with 22 bases sitting between them. The CDR3 region is CASRPRVRALTDTQYF. CDR3 DNA: TGTGCCAGTAGACCGAGGGTGCGGGCCCTCACTGATACGCAGTATTTT.

This clonotype was seen a few times. V is TRBV18 and J is TRBJ1-2; D not certain. Germline CDR1 reads KGHSH; CDR2 reads LQKENI. Trimming took off 8 bases at V and 4 bases at J, with 14 bases between the two ends. The CDR3 contains 13 residues. The CDR3, as DNA: TGTGCCAGCCATTCGGTCCCCGGCTATGGCTACACCTTC. Translated: CASHSVPGYGYTF.

The chain has TRBV7-9 and TRBJ1-6; TRBD1 agrees at 10 bases. Germline V lookup: CDR1 SEHNR, CDR2 FQNEAQ (reference sequence). This CDR3 has 15 amino acids. V shed 5 bases and J 8 bases; nucleotides not matched to a gene: 6. CDR3 in DNA: TGTGCCAGCAGCGACGGAGGGACAGGGGATTCACCCCTCCACTTT. Its translation: CASSDGGTGDSPLHF.

V gene TRBV6-2 or TRBV6-3 combines with J gene TRBJ1-5, with unresolved D. Trimming took off 0 bases at V and 0 bases at J, with 9 bases between the two ends. Germline V CDR1 and CDR2: MNHEY, SVGEGT. This CDR3 is 16 amino acids long. The CDR3 sequence: CASSYSIRNSNQPQHF. CDR3 DNA sequence: TGTGCCAGCAGTTACTCGATACGGAATAGCAATCAGCCCCAGCATTTT.

As DNA, the CDR3 is TGTGCCAGCAGCTTAGCGCGCGGCCAGCGAACCGGGGAGCTGTTTTTT. Translated: CASSLARGQRTGELFF. V and J are TRBV7-2 and TRBJ2-2, with D hard to call. Per germline, CDR1 SGHTA and CDR2 FQGNSA. V was trimmed by 0 bases and J by 5 bases, leaving 13 bases between them. The CDR3 has 16 amino acids.

The chain carries TRBV7-8 and TRBJ2-5; 12 bases are a match to TRBD2. CDR1 and CDR2 from the germline V gene are SGHVS and FQNEAQ. This CDR3 is built from 20 residues. V lost 4 bases to trimming and J lost 6 bases; unmatched junction nucleotides: 21. CDR3: CASSSYPLGMRLAGEQTQYF. As DNA, the CDR3 is TGTGCCAGCAGCTCCTACCCCCTAGGCATGAGACTAGCGGGAGAACAGACCCAGTACTTC. Full variable domain (rest looked up from reference TRBV7-8 and TRBJ2-5): GAGVSQSPRYKVAKRGQDVALRCDPISGHVSLFWYQQALGQGPEFLTYFQNEAQLDKSGLPSDRFFAERPEGSVSTLKIQRTQQEDSAVYLCASSSYPLGMRLAGEQTQYFGPGTRLLVL.

The chain uses TRBV11-2 and TRBJ2-3; 8 positions agree with TRBD2. The CDR3 loop spans 17 amino acids. CDR1 and CDR2 (germline): SGHAT, FQNNGV. Losses at the gene ends were 1 base for V and 0 bases for J; bases not matched to a gene: 6. The CDR3 is CASSLGGLAGSTDTQYF. The CDR3 coding sequence is TGTGCCAGCAGCTTAGGAGGTCTAGCGGGTAGCACAGATACGCAGTATTTT.

This chain links TRBV5-1 with TRBJ2-1; D is uncertain. V lost 6 bases to trimming and J lost 5 bases, with 12 bases between them. The V gene's germline CDR1 is SGHRS and CDR2 YFSETQ. The CDR3 is 13 residues long. CDR3 nucleotides: TGCGCCAGCAAGACCCCCGAACACAATGAGCAGTTCTTC. It codes for CASKTPEHNEQFF.

This clonotype was recorded a few times. As DNA, the CDR3 is TGCGCCAGCAGCTTGGCCCTAGCGGATACAGATACGCAGTATTTT. Its protein is CASSLALADTDTQYF. This sequence joins TRBV5-1 and TRBJ2-3; 7 nucleotides match TRBD2. The germline gives CDR1 SGHRS, CDR2 YFSETQ. V lost 0 bases to trimming and J lost 3 bases; unmatched junction nucleotides: 4. This CDR3 region has 15 residues.

This clonotype has at least ten counts. This chain joins TRBV5-1 and TRBJ2-1; possibly TRBD1 for D (5 bases). With 3 bases removed from V and 0 bases from J, the gap between germline ends came to 16 bases. CDR3 length equals 17 residues. Germline loops: CDR1 SGHRS, CDR2 YFSETQ. In DNA form, the CDR3 reads TGCGCCAGCAGCTCTTCTTTGGGGCCAGGCTCCTACAATGAGCAGTTCTTC. This translates into CASSSSLGPGSYNEQFF.

This clonotype was observed a few times. The chain is built from TRBV12-3 or TRBV12-4 and TRBJ2-1; TRBD2 aligns across 7 bases. This CDR3 has 15 amino acids. The ends lost 1 base at V and 6 bases at J; junction bases unmatched: 6. CDR3 sequence: CASSLGGRALNEQFF. CDR3 in DNA: TGTGCCAGCAGTTTAGGGGGGAGGGCCCTCAATGAGCAGTTCTTC.

This clonotype was found a few times. The chain employs TRBV10-3 and TRBJ1-1, with no clear D. The V end lost 0 bases, the J end lost 4 bases, and 9 bases lay between the germline ends. The CDR3 runs to 14 residues. CDR1 ENHRY and CDR2 SYGVKD come from the germline V gene. The CDR3 loop is CAISESGIVTEAFF. The CDR3 nucleotides are TGTGCCATCAGTGAGTCAGGGATTGTCACTGAAGCTTTCTTT.

This clonotype was seen more than once but under ten times. J is TRBJ1-2 and V is TRBV18; no reliable D call. Trimming took 0 bases from V and 2 from J, leaving 7 bases between them. The CDR3 contains 14 residues. CDR1 is KGHSH and CDR2 is LQKENI in the germline V gene. The CDR3: CASSPPSINYGYTF. The CDR3 DNA follows: TGTGCCAGCTCACCACCTAGCATAAACTATGGCTACACCTTC.

This rearrangement joins TRBV6-6 to TRBJ1-1; D remains ambiguous. V gave up 2 bases and J gave up 3 bases, with 7 bases separating them. Looked up from germline, CDR1 is MNHNY and CDR2 is SVGAGI (reference sequence). The CDR3 covers 13 residues. CDR3 amino acids: CASSYGDYTEAFF. The CDR3 DNA reads TGTGCCAGCAGTTACGGGGATTACACTGAAGCTTTCTTT.

J is TRBJ2-1 and V is TRBV18; D gene ambiguous. The length of the CDR3 is 12 residues. The V end lost 5 bases, the J end lost 10 bases, and 12 bases lay between the germline ends. Germline CDR1 is KGHSH and CDR2 is LQKENI. CDR3 loop: CASSEGFLEQFF. CDR3 bases: TGTGCCAGCTCAGAAGGTTTTTTAGAGCAGTTCTTC. Combining the CDR3 with reference TRBV18 and TRBJ2-1 gives the whole variable domain NAGVMQNPRHLVRRRGQEARLRCSPMKGHSHVYWYRQLPEEGLKFMVYLQKENIIDESGMPKERFSAEFPKEGPSILRIQQVVRGDSAAYFCASSEGFLEQFFGPGTRLTVL.

The chain has TRBV27 and TRBJ2-6, with unresolved D. The CDR3 length is 14 residues. Germline lookup yields CDR1 MNHEY and CDR2 SMNVEV (reference sequence). V was pared by 6 bases and J by 0 bases, with 6 bases between. The CDR3 region has the DNA TGTGCCAGCAGGGAATTCTCTGGGGCCAACGTCCTGACTTTC. Translating it yields CASREFSGANVLTF.

This chain uses TRBV6-5 with TRBJ2-3; D perhaps matches TRBD2 (6 bases). The CDR3 runs to 15 residues. Trimming removed 2 bases at V and 6 bases at J, with 15 bases between. Germline-derived CDR1 and CDR2 are MNHEY and SVGAGI. CDR3 sequence reads: CASSYRSRETDTQYF. The CDR3 bases are TGTGCCAGCAGTTACAGAAGTCGGGAGACGGATACGCAGTATTTT.

This chain uses TRBV29-1 with TRBJ2-5; perhaps TRBD2 as D (6 bases). Germline assignment: CDR1 SQVTM and CDR2 ANQGSEA. The CDR3 consists of 12 residues. Deletions cut 3 bases from V and 5 bases from J, with 10 bases between. In DNA form, the CDR3 reads TGCAGCGTTGAGACGGGAGTGGAGACCCAGTACTTC. Translated, it gives CSVETGVETQYF.

The chain couples TRBV29-1 to TRBJ2-4; 7 bases align to TRBD2. This CDR3 has 15 residues. Germline CDR1 is SQVTM and CDR2 is ANQGSEA. The J segment lost 10 bases and the V segment lost 8 bases, leaving 20 bases of the junction unmatched. CDR3 nucleotides: TGCAGCACCAGGGCGGGTTCGGGGGGACCATTGATTCAGTACTTC. Amino acids: CSTRAGSGGPLIQYF.

This clonotype was seen only a few times. DNA of the CDR3: TGTGCCAGCAGCTTGGTAGGCAGTCATTCACCCCTCCACTTT. Its translation is CASSLVGSHSPLHF. The chain is built from TRBV5-4 and TRBJ1-6, with D unresolved. The CDR3 runs to 14 residues. Germline lookup yields CDR1 SGHNT and CDR2 YYREEE (reference sequence). V lost 0 bases, J lost 8 bases, and 9 bases lay in between. Together with reference TRBV5-4 and TRBJ1-6, the CDR3 gives the full variable domain: ETGVTQSPTHLIKTRGQQVTLRCSSQSGHNTVSWYQQALGQGPQFIFQYYREEENGRGNFPPRFSGLQFPNYSSELNVNALELDDSALYLCASSLVGSHSPLHFGNGTRLTVT.

The chain couples TRBV10-1 to TRBJ2-3; weak D call: TRBD1 (6 bases). Germline V CDR1 and CDR2: WNHNN, SYGVQD (reference sequence). The CDR3 is 15 amino acids. Trimming removed 6 bases from V and 1 base from J, with 14 bases in between. CDR3 in DNA: TGCGCCAGCAGCGGAACAGGGTCGGGCACAGATACGCAGTATTTT. Its translation: CASSGTGSGTDTQYF.

Comments on this clonotype: Because it lacks the conserved phenylalanine or tryptophan at the end, this CDR3 is likely a read error. J is TRBJ2-7 and V is TRBV6-5, with D unresolved. Germline CDR1 reads MNHEY; CDR2 reads SVGAGI. CDR3 length equals 15 residues. V gave up 0 bases and J gave up 0 bases, with 9 bases separating them. CDR3 sequence: CASSYSGRNSYEQYS. The CDR3, as DNA: TGTGCCAGCAGTTACTCGGGTCGAAACTCCTACGAGCAGTACTCC.